These 23 T cell receptor beta chains share one sample of origin, sequenced in a study. MiXCR, run by TCRdb on the 5' RACE reads, gives a single entry per CDR3 protein. This sample has under 65,000 distinct CDR3 sequences, with 28% found just once. The sequenced material came from tumor-infiltrating memory CD4+ T cells sorted from the breast tumor. The subset is: memory CD4+ T cells, CD4+CD45RO+CD25-. These receptors were taken from a female donor with breast cancer.

This clonotype was observed many times. CDR3 amino acids: CASSLVGQGASEAFF. CDR3 sequence (DNA): TGCGCCAGCAGCTTGGTGGGACAGGGGGCATCTGAAGCTTTCTTT. The chain combines TRBV5-1 with TRBJ1-1; 12 nucleotides agree with TRBD1. This CDR3 contains 15 residues. J gave up 6 bases and V 0 bases, and 3 bases lay outside the gene matches. CDR1 and CDR2 from the germline V gene are SGHRS and YFSETQ. The complete variable domain, with remaining parts taken from reference TRBV5-1 and TRBJ1-1, reads KAGVTQTPRYLIKTRGQQVTLSCSPISGHRSVSWYQQTPGQGLQFLFEYFSETQRNKGNFPGRFSGRQFSNSRSEMNVSTLELGDSALYLCASSLVGQGASEAFFGQGTRLTVV.

This clonotype was seen only a few times. The chain has TRBV20-1 and TRBJ2-5; the match to TRBD1 covers 7 bases. Germline V gene lookup returns CDR1 DFQATT and CDR2 SNEGSKA (reference sequence). The V gene end was trimmed by 4 bases and the J gene end by 4 bases; junction bases not matched to a gene: 6. This CDR3 is 13 amino acids long. In nucleotides, the CDR3 is TGCAGTGCTAATTTAAGGGGGCTAGAGACCCAGTACTTC. Encoded protein: CSANLRGLETQYF.

This clonotype has a single count. The chain recombines TRBV21-1 with TRBJ1-1; the table's D call, TRBD1, was not checked against the DNA. TRBV21-1 is flagged as a pseudogene. This CDR3 has 15 residues. The CDR3 DNA reads TGTGCCAGCAGCGCCAGACAGGCGGAGAACACTGAAGCTTTCTTT. Protein sequence: CASSARQAENTEAFF.

The chain couples TRBV25-1 to TRBJ1-2; D is undetermined. V was pared by 4 bases and J by 4 bases, with 10 bases between. Germline V CDR1 and CDR2: MGHDK, SYGVNS. The CDR3 contains 13 residues. The CDR3 sequence is CASSVGYPYGYTF. CDR3 bases: TGTGCCAGCAGTGTAGGATACCCCTATGGCTACACCTTC.

This chain uses TRBV6-5 with TRBJ1-1, with D possibly being TRBD1 (5 bases). The V gene's germline CDR1 is MNHEY and CDR2 SVGAGI. Trimming stripped 6 bases from V and 6 bases from J, with 14 bases between. The CDR3 has 13 amino acids. The CDR3 nucleotides read TGTGCCAGCAGCCGCGACAGAAGGGCTGAAGCTTTCTTT. Its translation is CASSRDRRAEAFF.

The table lists this clonotype with a few counts. The chain has TRBV2 and TRBJ1-5; D unresolved. This CDR3 contains 14 residues. Germline V gene sequence: CDR1 SNHLY, CDR2 FYNNEI. With 7 bases removed from V and 2 bases from J, the gap between germline ends came to 12 bases. In nucleotides, the CDR3 is TGTGCCAGCACCCGGGAGGACGGCAATCAGCCCCAGCATTTT. Translating gives CASTREDGNQPQHF. Together with reference TRBV2 and TRBJ1-5, the CDR3 gives the full variable domain: EPEVTQTPSHQVTQMGQEVILRCVPISNHLYFYWYRQILGQKVEFLVSFYNNEISEKSEIFDDQFSVERPDGSNFTLKIRSTKLEDSAMYFCASTREDGNQPQHFGDGTRLSIL.

J is TRBJ2-1 and V is TRBV9; TRBD2 aligns across 9 bases. Germline CDR1 reads SGDLS; CDR2 reads YYNGEE. The ends lost 2 bases at V and 7 bases at J; junction bases unmatched: 4. There are 14 residues in the CDR3. Here the CDR3 DNA reads TGTGCCAGCAGCGTCGGACTAGCGTCGAATGAGCAGTTCTTC. As protein: CASSVGLASNEQFF.

About this clonotype: Given the absence of the conserved phenylalanine or tryptophan at the CDR3 end, a read error is likely. J is TRBJ1-2 and V is TRBV28; tentative D call: TRBD1 (6 bases). CDR1 is MDHEN and CDR2 is SYDVKM in the germline V gene. The CDR3 runs to 12 residues. Between the trimmed V and J ends, which lost 5 bases and 5 bases, there was a span of 9 bases. This CDR3 is CASSEGEYGYTC. The CDR3 region has the DNA TGTGCCAGCAGTGAGGGGGAGTATGGCTACACCTGC.

This clonotype was counted once. The chain recombines TRBV7-9 with TRBJ2-3; D gene uncertain. The CDR3 consists of 15 residues. V was clipped by 4 bases and J by 0 bases, with 11 bases between them. Germline-derived CDR1 and CDR2 are SEHNR and FQNEAQ (reference sequence). CDR3 sequence reads: CASSSYGSSTDTQYF. As DNA, the CDR3 is TGTGCCAGCAGCTCGTACGGATCTAGCACAGATACGCAGTATTTT.

This clonotype was observed once. The rearrangement links TRBV4-2 to TRBJ2-5; TRBD2 matches 10 bases. V dropped 1 base and J dropped 0; count of bases not matched to a gene: 8. Germline CDR1 is LGHNA and CDR2 is YNFKEQ. This CDR3 spans 18 amino acids. The CDR3 reads CASSQGGAGGPHQETQYF. The CDR3 DNA reads TGTGCCAGCAGCCAAGGGGGAGCGGGGGGGCCGCACCAAGAGACCCAGTACTTC.

This sequence joins TRBV5-1 and TRBJ1-4, with D unclear. V lost 2 bases to trimming and J lost 7 bases, with 15 bases between them. The germline V gene encodes CDR1 SGHRS and CDR2 YFSETQ. The CDR3 sequence is 15 residues long. This CDR3 reads CASSFRGTYGEKLFF. As DNA, the CDR3 is TGCGCCAGCAGCTTCCGCGGTACATATGGTGAAAAACTGTTTTTT.

This clonotype was observed at least ten times. The genes are TRBV2 and TRBJ2-3; D uncertain. The CDR3 covers 15 residues. The V and J ends lost 3 bases and 1 base respectively, with 11 bases between them. Germline V gene sequence: CDR1 SNHLY, CDR2 FYNNEI. Here the CDR3 DNA reads TGTGCCAGCAGTGAGTTGGTAGTCGGCACAGATACGCAGTATTTT. Its translation is CASSELVVGTDTQYF.

In this sample, this clonotype turned up a few times. The chain uses TRBV20-1 and TRBJ2-3; TRBD1 is a possible D gene (6 bases). Per germline, CDR1 DFQATT and CDR2 SNEGSKA (reference sequence). There are 16 residues in the CDR3. The V gene lost 0 bases and the J gene lost 1 base, with 14 bases spanning the gap. CDR3 nucleotide sequence: TGCAGTGCTAGAGATCACTCAGGGGCTGGCACAGATACGCAGTATTTT. Its protein product is CSARDHSGAGTDTQYF.

To note about this clonotype: A read error may produce the germline difference seen at one junction end. V gene TRBV7-9 combines with J gene TRBJ2-3; 9 bases fit TRBD2. Germline V lookup: CDR1 SEHNR, CDR2 FQNEAQ (reference sequence). CDR3 size: 14 residues. CDR3 amino acids: CASSLSGGRASGYF. DNA of the CDR3: TGCGCCAGCAGCCTTTCTGGCGGGAGGGCCAGTGGGTATTTT.

The chain links TRBV28 to TRBJ1-2; 9 bases are a match to TRBD1. The V gene's germline CDR1 is MDHEN and CDR2 SYDVKM. The CDR3 has 13 amino acids. The J segment lost 6 bases and the V segment lost 11 bases, leaving 10 bases of the junction unmatched. CDR3 DNA: TGTGCCGTAACCGGGACAGGGAGGAATGGCTACACCTTC. It codes for CAVTGTGRNGYTF.

The sample holds a few counts of this clonotype. This chain uses TRBV4-1 with TRBJ2-2; D not certain. Trimming shortened V by 1 base and J by 5 bases, and 8 bases separated the two germline ends. Germline V CDR1 and CDR2: MGHRA, YSYEKL. The CDR3 consists of 14 residues. CDR3 DNA: TGCGCCAGCAGCCAAGTGAGTCCAACCGGGGAGCTGTTTTTT. Its translation: CASSQVSPTGELFF.

Only a few counts were recorded for this clonotype. The rearrangement uses TRBV7-2 and TRBJ1-1, with no clear D. The CDR3 is 14 amino acids. Germline V CDR1 and CDR2: SGHTA, FQGNSA. V was clipped by 5 bases and J by 0 bases, with 10 bases between them. CDR3 sequence: CASSPMAMNTEAFF. For the CDR3, the DNA is TGTGCCAGCAGCCCAATGGCGATGAACACTGAAGCTTTCTTT.

The chain combines TRBV6-6 with TRBJ2-3; tentatively, D is TRBD1 (5 bases). CDR3 size: 13 residues. Germline CDR1 and CDR2: MNHNY and SVGAGI (reference sequence). V dropped 1 base and J dropped 8 bases, with 10 bases sitting between them. CDR3 residues: CASSYLTAPTQYF. In DNA form, the CDR3 reads TGTGCCAGCAGTTACTTGACAGCACCTACGCAGTATTTT.

The chain carries TRBV29-1 and TRBJ2-1, with D unclear. The length of the CDR3 is 13 residues. With 2 bases removed from V and 5 bases from J, the gap between germline ends came to 10 bases. Germline V CDR1 and CDR2: SQVTM, ANQGSEA. CDR3 DNA: TGCAGCGTTGAAACTATTAGAGACAATGAGCAGTTCTTC. Translating gives CSVETIRDNEQFF.

Ten or more counts support this clonotype. The V call is TRBV12-3 or TRBV12-4, the J call TRBJ1-5; D is possibly TRBD1 (6 bases). Trimming stripped 2 bases from V and 3 bases from J, with 11 bases between. The CDR3 has 15 residues. The CDR3 protein is CASSLSRGLNQPQHF. As DNA, the CDR3 is TGTGCCAGCAGTTTAAGCAGGGGCCTCAATCAGCCCCAGCATTTT.

The table lists this clonotype with a few counts. At one end the junction does not follow the germline gene, possibly because of a read error. This chain links TRBV12-3 or TRBV12-4 with TRBJ1-5; TRBD1 matches at 10 bases. The CDR3 has 16 residues. As DNA, the CDR3 is TGTGCCAGCAGTCATCCGGGACAGGGGACGGGTCAGCCTCAGCATTTT. Its protein is CASSHPGQGTGQPQHF.

V and J are TRBV7-2 and TRBJ2-2, with a weak D call TRBD2 (5 bases). The CDR3 has 15 amino acids. The germline V gene has CDR1 SGHTA and CDR2 FQGNSA. V was cut by 5 bases and J by 2 bases, with 12 bases left in between. CDR3: CASSRSGLNTGELFF. As DNA, the CDR3 is TGTGCCAGCAGCCGGAGCGGACTTAACACCGGGGAGCTGTTTTTT.

This chain uses TRBV7-2 with TRBJ1-6, with 7 bases lining up with TRBD1. CDR1 and CDR2 from the germline V gene are SGHTA and FQGNSA. With 6 bases clipped from V and 7 bases from J, the junction kept 6 bases outside the gene matches. The CDR3 covers 14 residues. For the CDR3, the DNA is TGTGCCAGCAGTATCCAGGGGGTCAATTCACCCCTCCACTTT. Translated, it gives CASSIQGVNSPLHF.